The 9 T cell receptor beta chains below all came from one sample that was sequenced in a study of blood T cell repertoires in COVID-19. Using immunoSEQ multiplex PCR, the repertoire was profiled, and TCRdb retains in-frame clones only, with some absent. The data hold about 49,000 clones, with 70% to 90% observed a single time. Sequencing was carried out using peripheral blood. All receptors derive from a human donor in a cohort sampled during active COVID-19.

The chain uses TRBV6-6 and TRBJ2-5; D is unclear. The CDR3 is made up of 12 amino acids. V was clipped by 3 bases and J by 2 bases, with 4 bases between them. Germline CDR1 reads MNHNY; CDR2 reads SVGAGI (reference sequence). CDR3 amino acids: CASSYTQETQYF. For the CDR3, the DNA is TGTGCCAGCAGTTATACACAAGAGACCCAGTACTTC.

The sample holds a few counts of this clone. The CDR3 loop reads CASSAGGRNSYEQYF. The CDR3 coding sequence is TGTGCCAGCAGCGCCGGGGGTCGGAACTCCTACGAGCAGTACTTC. The V call is TRBV7-8, the J call TRBJ2-7, with D tentatively TRBD2 (6 bases). Germline V gene data show CDR1 as SGHVS and CDR2 as FQNEAQ. Trimming took off 5 bases at V and 0 bases at J, with 14 bases between the two ends. This CDR3 spans 15 amino acids. The variable domain in full, with the rest retrieved from reference TRBV7-8 and TRBJ2-7, is GAGVSQSPRYKVAKRGQDVALRCDPISGHVSLFWYQQALGQGPEFLTYFQNEAQLDKSGLPSDRFFAERPEGSVSTLKIQRTQQEDSAVYLCASSAGGRNSYEQYFGPGTRLTVT.

This clone was found a few times. This chain joins TRBV25-1 and TRBJ2-3; 10 bases align to TRBD1. From germline, CDR1 is MGHDK and CDR2 SYGVNS. The CDR3 spans 14 residues. The ends lost 8 bases at V and 4 bases at J; junction bases unmatched: 6. DNA of the CDR3: TGTGCCAGCGCCCAGACAGGGGGCTCAGATACGCAGTATTTT. It translates to CASAQTGGSDTQYF.

This chain links TRBV5-1 with TRBJ2-7; D is possibly TRBD2 (5 bases). Germline V gene lookup returns CDR1 SGHRS and CDR2 YFSETQ. The CDR3 is 13 residues long. Between the trimmed V and J ends, which lost 4 bases and 7 bases, there was a span of 15 bases. CDR3 sequence reads: CASSLPTGLEQYF. CDR3 DNA sequence: TGCGCCAGCAGCCTGCCGACGGGGTTGGAGCAGTACTTC.

The CDR3 protein is CASSLSPAGIVNEQFF. The DNA for the CDR3 is TGTGCCAGCAGCTTAAGTCCAGCGGGAATCGTGAATGAGCAGTTCTTC. The chain joins TRBV7-2 to TRBJ2-1, with 7 bases aligning to TRBD2. Germline CDR1 SGHTA, CDR2 FQGNSA. This CDR3 is built from 16 residues. V trimming: 2 bases; J trimming: 7 bases; junction bases outside the gene matches: 11. The full variable domain, with the rest looked up from reference TRBV7-2 and TRBJ2-1, is GAGVSQSPSNKVTEKGKDVELRCDPISGHTALYWYRQSLGQGLEFLIYFQGNSAPDKSGLPSDRFSAERTGGSVSTLTIQRTQQEDSAVYLCASSLSPAGIVNEQFFGPGTRLTVL.

The CDR3 reads CASSPGEGVRTQYF. The CDR3 coding sequence is TGTGCCTCCAGCCCCGGGGAGGGCGTGAGAACCCAGTACTTC. The chain is built from TRBV7-9 and TRBJ2-5, with 7 bases lining up with TRBD2. The CDR3 sequence is 14 residues long. Losses at the gene ends were 11 bases for V and 8 bases for J; bases not matched to a gene: 17. The germline gives CDR1 SEHNR, CDR2 FQNEAQ (reference sequence).

This chain joins TRBV4-1 and TRBJ1-6; D unclear. This CDR3 has 15 residues. Trimming cost V 0 bases and J 7 bases, with 10 bases left between them. Germline V gene lookup returns CDR1 MGHRA and CDR2 YSYEKL. The CDR3 sequence: CASSQEGTVNSPLHF. CDR3 nucleotides: TGCGCCAGCAGCCAAGAAGGCACAGTGAATTCACCCCTCCACTTT.

The V call is TRBV19, the J call TRBJ1-2; D possibly corresponds to TRBD1 (5 bases). The CDR3 consists of 15 residues. V dropped 4 bases and J dropped 0 bases, with 12 bases sitting between them. Germline V CDR1 and CDR2: LNHDA, SQIVND (reference sequence). Here the CDR3 reads CASSNSGLANYGYTF. CDR3 DNA: TGTGCCAGTAGTAACTCAGGGTTAGCTAACTATGGCTACACCTTC.

The rearrangement links TRBV20-1 to TRBJ2-2; no reliable D call. The V gene lost 7 bases and the J gene lost 6 bases, with 6 bases spanning the gap. The CDR3 sequence is 10 residues long. CDR1 is DFQATT, CDR2 SNEGSKA, per germline (reference sequence). This chain's CDR3 is CSVGSGELFF. The CDR3 coding sequence is TGCAGTGTCGGGTCCGGGGAGCTGTTTTTT.